This entry features one TCR beta chain sequence. The target antigen is unknown. V lost 6 bases, J lost 8 bases, and 17 bases lay in between. CDR3 size: 14 residues. Germline V gene lookup returns CDR1 SNHLY and CDR2 FYNNEI. The data originate from a study of type 1 regulatory T cells. At the level of the study: An in vitro protocol generated T-allo10, a Tr1-enriched, alloantigen-specific CD4 T cell product.

TCRdb re-analysed the reads in MiXCR, keeping a single row per CDR3 protein. The sample has 60,000 to 70,000 distinct CDR3 sequences, almost 50% seen once. Study results and caveats: Tr1 cells had a more restricted TCR repertoire than non-Tr1 cells.

Sequenced sample: cultured non-Tr1 T cells, either the whole culture or a sorted T cell fraction (not recorded which). The clonotype comes from a human donor in good health. The rearrangement joins TRBV2 to TRBJ2-4, with D perhaps matching TRBD1 or TRBD2 (5 bases each). The CDR3 reads CASSAPGRGHIQYF. The CDR3 DNA reads as TGTGCCAGCAGCGCCCCGGGACGAGGACACATTCAGTACTTC.